This TCR beta chain was sequenced for a study of cytomegalovirus exposure and HLA in healthy donors. V was trimmed by 3 bases and J by 2 bases, leaving 12 bases between them. From germline, CDR1 is SGHTA and CDR2 FQGNSA. The CDR3 extends over 15 amino acids. Although they were nominally healthy when sampled, donors likely had unrecorded immune exposures. 13 Jbeta primers and 60 Vbeta primers were used for the PCR. Using immunoSEQ multiplex PCR, the repertoire was profiled, and TCRdb retains in-frame clones only, with some absent. In total, the table holds more than 95,000 clones. Study-wide results and caveats: A reported reduction in N-insertions relative to the approximately 670-donor mean was seen in an Asian-associated ancestry cluster in a later analysis.

Turning to this clone: Its antigen is currently unknown.

The chain uses TRBV7-2 and TRBJ2-3, with D uncertain. The receptor was isolated from a man between 25 and 39 years old in good health and CMV-seronegative. The specimen sequenced was PBMCs. CDR3 sequence reads: CASSFETGFTDTQYF. The CDR3 DNA sequence: TGTGCCAGCAGCTTTGAGACTGGATTCACAGATACGCAGTATTTT. The full variable domain, in which reference TRBV7-2 and TRBJ2-3 provide the parts outside the CDR3, is GAGVSQSPSNKVTEKGKDVELRCDPISGHTALYWYRQSLGQGLEFLIYFQGNSAPDKSGLPSDRFSAERTGGSVSTLTIQRTQQEDSAVYLCASSFETGFTDTQYFGPGTRLTVL.